These 6 T cell receptor beta chains share one sample of origin, sequenced in a study of cytomegalovirus exposure and HLA in healthy donors. PCR involved 60 Vbeta and 13 Jbeta primers. Sequencing used immunoSEQ multiplex PCR; TCRdb keeps in-frame clones, though not all of them. The table records 170,000 or so clones, around 83% of them present only once. Sequencing was carried out using PBMCs. These receptors all come from a man aged 50 to 59 in good health and CMV-seronegative.

The rearrangement joins TRBV28 to TRBJ2-7; D might be TRBD2 (6 bases). V was clipped by 7 bases and J by 6 bases, with 13 bases between them. The CDR3 runs 12 residues. The germline gives CDR1 MDHEN, CDR2 SYDVKM. The chain's CDR3 is CASIGGVGEQYF. DNA of the CDR3: TGTGCCAGCATAGGAGGGGTAGGCGAGCAGTACTTC.

The J gene is TRBJ2-3, the V gene TRBV7-2; D perhaps matches TRBD1 (6 bases). Per germline, CDR1 SGHTA and CDR2 FQGNSA. The CDR3 consists of 18 residues. Trimming shortened V by 8 bases and J by 2 bases, and 26 bases separated the two germline ends. The CDR3 loop is CASYPTIRRGGYTDTQYF. The CDR3 DNA follows: TGTGCCAGCTACCCGACGATTCGGCGAGGGGGTTACACAGATACGCAGTATTTT. The variable domain in full, with the rest retrieved from reference TRBV7-2 and TRBJ2-3, is GAGVSQSPSNKVTEKGKDVELRCDPISGHTALYWYRQSLGQGLEFLIYFQGNSAPDKSGLPSDRFSAERTGGSVSTLTIQRTQQEDSAVYLCASYPTIRRGGYTDTQYFGPGTRLTVL.

Here the CDR3 DNA reads TGTGCCAGCAGCTCCCAGGTAGCCAAAAACATTCAGTACTTC. Its translation: CASSSQVAKNIQYF. The chain links TRBV11-2 to TRBJ2-4; no reliable D call. Germline V gives CDR1 SGHAT, CDR2 FQNNGV. The CDR3 consists of 14 residues. V lost 4 bases and J lost 0, with 7 bases in between.

This chain uses TRBV7-2 with TRBJ2-1; D gene ambiguous. V lost 1 base and J 6 bases, leaving 10 bases between the germline ends. The CDR3 is made up of 14 amino acids. Germline assignment: CDR1 SGHTA and CDR2 FQGNSA. CDR3 DNA: TGTGCCAGCAGCTTAGGTAATAGCCTCAATGAGCAGTTCTTC. It specifies CASSLGNSLNEQFF.

V usage is TRBV6-5 and J usage is TRBJ1-4; D is undetermined. Deletions cut 7 bases from V and 2 bases from J, with 11 bases between. Germline V lookup: CDR1 MNHEY, CDR2 SVGAGI. This CDR3 is 14 amino acids long. CDR3 bases: TGTGCCAGCAAAACGGGTTCCACTAATGAAAAACTGTTTTTT. Translated, it gives CASKTGSTNEKLFF.

For the CDR3, the DNA is TGTGCCAGCAGCTCCCTAGTGCCCCGCCAAGAGACCCAGTACTTC. It yields the protein CASSSLVPRQETQYF. The V and J genes are TRBV7-6 and TRBJ2-5; no clear D. Between the trimmed V and J ends, which lost 4 bases and 1 base, there was a span of 13 bases. The germline CDR1 and CDR2 sequences are SGHVS and FNYEAQ. The CDR3 has 15 residues.